This passage covers 5 T cell receptor beta chains from one sample sequenced in a study of PD-1 blockade in classical Hodgkin lymphoma. Repertoires were generated with immunoSEQ multiplex PCR, while TCRdb's copy carries only in-frame clones and drops some. This table has roughly 140,000 clones, 78% appearing once. Each patient's relapse followed autologous stem cell transplantation, and brentuximab vedotin exposure varied. Sequences were derived from peripheral blood mononuclear cells (PBMCs), sampled before the second cycle of nivolumab. The receptors were gathered from a human donor with classical Hodgkin lymphoma.

The chain combines TRBV7-9 with TRBJ2-1; D not certain. V was pared by 5 bases and J by 10 bases, with 9 bases between. The length of the CDR3 is 11 residues. Germline loops: CDR1 SEHNR, CDR2 FQNEAQ (reference sequence). The CDR3 spells CASSPSPEQFF. The CDR3 DNA sequence: TGTGCCAGCAGCCCCTCCCCCGAGCAGTTCTTC.

This chain joins TRBV19 and TRBJ2-7, with 7 positions matching TRBD1. Looked up from germline, CDR1 is LNHDA and CDR2 is SQIVND (reference sequence). The CDR3 length is 12 residues. Trimming removed 6 bases from V and 5 bases from J; junction bases left unmatched: 4. The CDR3 protein is CASRGGRNEQYF. CDR3 in DNA: TGTGCCAGTAGAGGGGGCCGTAACGAGCAGTACTTC.

The J gene is TRBJ1-1, the V gene TRBV12-5; D is perhaps TRBD1 (5 bases). V was trimmed by 1 base and J by 6 bases, leaving 9 bases between them. The germline gives CDR1 LGHNT, CDR2 FRNRAP. This CDR3 has 13 residues. The CDR3 loop reads CASGLGLRAEAFF. In nucleotides, the CDR3 is TGTGCTAGTGGTTTGGGCCTCAGGGCTGAAGCTTTCTTT.

The V gene is TRBV6-5, the J gene TRBJ2-5, with 7 bases lining up with TRBD1. Germline CDR1 and CDR2: MNHEY and SVGAGI. The CDR3 is 13 residues long. V shed 8 bases and J 2 bases; nucleotides not matched to a gene: 5. CDR3 nucleotides: TGTGCCAGCGGCTGGGACAGACAAGAGACCCAGTACTTC. This gives the protein CASGWDRQETQYF.

The rearrangement uses TRBV28 and TRBJ1-1; weak D call: TRBD1 (6 bases). The CDR3 totals 13 residues. Trimming cost V 2 bases and J 11 bases, with 15 bases left between them. Germline values: CDR1 MDHEN, CDR2 SYDVKM. The DNA for the CDR3 is TGTGCCAGCAGTTTAACCACAGGGTATGGTGCTTTCTTT. Its translation: CASSLTTGYGAFF.